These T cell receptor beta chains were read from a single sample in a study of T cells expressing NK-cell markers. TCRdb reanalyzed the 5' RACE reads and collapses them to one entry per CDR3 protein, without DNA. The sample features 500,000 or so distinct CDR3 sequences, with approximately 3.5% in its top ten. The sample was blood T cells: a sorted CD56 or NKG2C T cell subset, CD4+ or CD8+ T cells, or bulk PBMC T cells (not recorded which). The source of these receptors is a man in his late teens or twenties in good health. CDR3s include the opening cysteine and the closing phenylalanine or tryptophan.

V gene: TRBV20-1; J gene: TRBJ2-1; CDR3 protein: CSAPTSGRAVNEQFF
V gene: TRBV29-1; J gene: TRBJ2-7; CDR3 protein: CSAGGDRVPYEQYF
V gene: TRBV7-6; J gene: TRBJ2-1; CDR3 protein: CASSLGAGTSSYNEQFF
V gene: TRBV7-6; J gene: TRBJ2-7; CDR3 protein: CASSFFRGEQYF
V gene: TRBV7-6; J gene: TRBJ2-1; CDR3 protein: CASSLAHLAGASYNEQFF
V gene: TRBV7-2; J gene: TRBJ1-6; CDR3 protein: CASSAGQGMRSPLHF
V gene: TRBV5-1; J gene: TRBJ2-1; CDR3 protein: CASSLSGLDNEQFF
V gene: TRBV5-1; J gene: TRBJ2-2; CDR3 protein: CASSLTGGGVTGELFF
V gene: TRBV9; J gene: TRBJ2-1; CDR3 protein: CASSVMTGSDEQFF
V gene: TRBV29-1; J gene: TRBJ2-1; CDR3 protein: CSVETSPKVGGGWNEQFF
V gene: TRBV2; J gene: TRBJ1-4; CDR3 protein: CATISPGNEKLFF
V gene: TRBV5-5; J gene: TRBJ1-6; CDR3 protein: CASSLAQGEGSPLHF
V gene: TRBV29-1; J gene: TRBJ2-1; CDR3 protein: CSVGGRTGGIESYNEQFF
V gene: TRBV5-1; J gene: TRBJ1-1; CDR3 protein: CASSLVRSSGGNTEAFF
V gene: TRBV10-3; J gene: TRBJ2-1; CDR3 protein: CAIRRAGTGNEQFF
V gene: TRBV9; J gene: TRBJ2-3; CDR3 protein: CASSTRQGAGTDTQYF
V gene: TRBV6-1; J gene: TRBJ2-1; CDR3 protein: CASSGQREGLYNEQFF
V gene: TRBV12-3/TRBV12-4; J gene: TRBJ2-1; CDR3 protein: CASSSGQGAAEQFF
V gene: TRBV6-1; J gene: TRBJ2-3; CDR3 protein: CASSEALVVHTQYF
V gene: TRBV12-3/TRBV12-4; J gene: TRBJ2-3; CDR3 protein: CASSFSARASTDTQYF
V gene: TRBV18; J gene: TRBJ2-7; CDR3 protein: CASSRGPGREGEQYF
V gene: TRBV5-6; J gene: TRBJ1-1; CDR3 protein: CASSLRWGLQGLNTEAFF
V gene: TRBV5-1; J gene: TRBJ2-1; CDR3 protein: CASSPRPGDEQFF
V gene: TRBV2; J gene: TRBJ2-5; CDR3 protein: CASSVDRVGAETQYF
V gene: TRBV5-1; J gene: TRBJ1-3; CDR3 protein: CASSPYGRFSGNTIYF
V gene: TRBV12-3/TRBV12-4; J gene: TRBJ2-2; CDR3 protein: CASRPSPVTGELFF
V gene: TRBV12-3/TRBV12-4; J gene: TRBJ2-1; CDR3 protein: CASTLGLAGGSLNNEQFF
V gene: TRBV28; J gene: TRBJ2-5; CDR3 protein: CASSTRAETQYF
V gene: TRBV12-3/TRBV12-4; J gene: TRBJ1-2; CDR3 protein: CATHRKPDGYTF
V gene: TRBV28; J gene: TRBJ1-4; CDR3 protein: CASSQTGVGEKLFF
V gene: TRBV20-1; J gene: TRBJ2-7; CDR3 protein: CSARVALRNSYEQYF
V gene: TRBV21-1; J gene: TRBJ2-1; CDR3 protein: CAIPPAGPYNEQFF
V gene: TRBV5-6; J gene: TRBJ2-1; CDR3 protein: CASSVIDGNEQFF
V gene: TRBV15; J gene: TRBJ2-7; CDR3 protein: CATSRRRDGNYEQYF
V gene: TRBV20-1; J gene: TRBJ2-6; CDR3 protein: CSASSPTSGANVLTF
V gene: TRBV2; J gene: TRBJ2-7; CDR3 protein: CASSGPGTYEQYF
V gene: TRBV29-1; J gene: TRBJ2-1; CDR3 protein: CSAQGAAYNEQFF
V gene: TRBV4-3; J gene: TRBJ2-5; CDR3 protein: CASSQGTSGRVETQYF
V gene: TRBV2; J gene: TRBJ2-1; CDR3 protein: CASIRQSSYNEQFF
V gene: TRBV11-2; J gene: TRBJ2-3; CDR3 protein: CASSSAGDLSTDTQYF